These 10 T cell receptor beta chains were all obtained from the same sample, sequenced in a study of memory B cells and T cells in multiple sclerosis. These TCRs are of unknown antigen specificity. Separate sequencing covered autoproliferating (CFSE-dim) and non-proliferating (CFSE-high) T cells from stimulus-free culture. Replicate wells were pooled after about seven days of stimulus-free culture of approximately 50 million CFSE-labeled PBMCs. Data came from immunoSEQ multiplex PCR; TCRdb stores just in-frame clones and leaves some out. The sample consists of approximately 32,000 clones, roughly 88% of them appearing once. Sequencing was done on a sample of PBMCs from blood kept in culture. The receptors were sampled from a human donor with multiple sclerosis.

In this sample, this clone turned up a few times. The chain has TRBV21-1 and TRBJ2-7; TRBD1 is the table's D call, not checked against the DNA. TRBV21-1 is a pseudogene. CDR3 size: 14 residues. Here the CDR3 reads CASSKVSGPYEQYF. As DNA, the CDR3 is TGTGCCAGCAGCAAAGTCTCAGGGCCCTACGAGCAGTACTTC.

The chain has TRBV5-1 and TRBJ2-7; D not resolved. This CDR3 spans 14 amino acids. Per the germline V gene, CDR1 is SGHRS and CDR2 is YFSETQ. V lost 4 bases, J lost 2 bases, and 13 bases lay in between. DNA for the CDR3: TGCGCCAGCAGCCTCGGGCACAGACCCTACGAGCAGTACTTC. This gives the protein CASSLGHRPYEQYF.

This clone was recorded only once. This rearrangement joins TRBV5-1 to TRBJ1-2, with a weak D call TRBD1 (5 bases). Between the trimmed V and J ends, which lost 4 bases and 6 bases, there was a span of 16 bases. The V gene's germline CDR1 is SGHRS and CDR2 YFSETQ. The CDR3 length is 14 residues. The DNA for the CDR3 is TGCGCCAGCAGCCCCCCCAGGGAAGGGCATGGCTACACCTTC. It translates to CASSPPREGHGYTF.

The chain couples TRBV19 to TRBJ2-7, with TRBD2 as a possible D gene (5 bases). With 8 bases removed from V and 0 bases from J, the gap between germline ends came to 14 bases. Germline V lookup: CDR1 LNHDA, CDR2 SQIVND (reference sequence). The length of the CDR3 is 14 residues. Here the CDR3 DNA reads TGTGCCAGTTCCCCCGAGGGCAGCTCCTACGAGCAGTACTTC. Its translation: CASSPEGSSYEQYF.

This clone appeared a single time. The chain is built from TRBV28 and TRBJ2-7, with TRBD1 matching 8 bases. Germline CDR1 reads MDHEN; CDR2 reads SYDVKM. Trimming removed 4 bases from V and 9 bases from J; junction bases left unmatched: 11. The CDR3 is made up of 14 amino acids. CDR3 sequence reads: CASSYGQGAHGQYF. The CDR3 DNA follows: TGTGCCAGCAGTTACGGACAGGGTGCCCATGGGCAGTACTTC.

The gene calls are TRBV29-1 and TRBJ1-1; D gene ambiguous. The CDR3 covers 13 residues. Trimming removed 6 bases from V and 2 bases from J, with 13 bases in between. Per the germline V gene, CDR1 is SQVTM and CDR2 is ANQGSEA. CDR3 bases: TGCAGCGTCAGCCGCAGGATAAACACTGAAGCTTTCTTT. Protein product: CSVSRRINTEAFF.

Judged by abundance, this clone is medium-sized. The CDR3 reads CASSLEGDSTGELFF. As DNA, the CDR3 is TGCGCCAGCAGCTTGGAAGGGGACAGCACCGGGGAGCTGTTTTTT. This chain uses TRBV5-1 with TRBJ2-2; 7 bases are a match to TRBD1. Germline V gene lookup returns CDR1 SGHRS and CDR2 YFSETQ. The junction had 3 bases not matched to a gene; V was cut back by 0 bases and J by 4 bases. This CDR3 has 15 residues.

The chain combines TRBV10-3 with TRBJ2-6; 8 nucleotides line up with TRBD1. The V segment lost 5 bases and the J segment 0 bases; nucleotides outside the gene matches: 0. The CDR3 consists of 15 residues. From germline, CDR1 is ENHRY and CDR2 SYGVKD. Here the CDR3 reads CAISTGGSGANVLTF. The CDR3 DNA reads TGTGCCATCAGTACAGGGGGCTCTGGGGCCAACGTCCTGACTTTC.

The chain links TRBV2 to TRBJ2-1; TRBD2 matches at 8 bases. The CDR3 contains 14 residues. From germline, CDR1 is SNHLY and CDR2 FYNNEI. Losses at the gene ends were 6 bases for V and 1 base for J; bases not matched to a gene: 2. CDR3 bases: TGTGCCAGCAGGGCGGGGGGTTCCTACAATGAGCAGTTCTTC. Its translation is CASRAGGSYNEQFF.

The chain employs TRBV6-6 and TRBJ2-5; D unclear. V was clipped by 8 bases and J by 2 bases, with 9 bases between them. The germline CDR1 and CDR2 sequences are MNHNY and SVGAGI (reference sequence). The length of the CDR3 is 12 residues. In DNA form, the CDR3 reads TGTGCCAGCCTTTCCAGTCAAGAGACCCAGTACTTC. Residues: CASLSSQETQYF.